These 3 T cell receptor beta chains were all obtained from the same sample, sequenced in a study of blood T cell repertoires in COVID-19. Repertoires were generated with immunoSEQ multiplex PCR, while TCRdb's copy carries only in-frame clones and drops some. The sample lists about 79,000 clones, around 89% occurring once. Sequences were obtained from peripheral blood. The receptors come from a man in his sixties or seventies with active or convalescent COVID-19.

The genes are TRBV7-9 and TRBJ2-2, with 9 bases lining up with TRBD2. The V segment lost 8 bases and the J segment 5 bases; nucleotides outside the gene matches: 9. The CDR3 is 15 amino acids. Germline V gives CDR1 SEHNR, CDR2 FQNEAQ (reference sequence). The CDR3 loop is CASLPTSGETGELFF. For the CDR3, the DNA is TGTGCCAGCCTCCCGACTAGCGGAGAAACCGGGGAGCTGTTTTTT.

The chain employs TRBV24-1 and TRBJ2-7; D may be TRBD2 (6 bases). Trimming pared 3 bases from V and 4 bases from J, leaving 12 bases between. Germline loops: CDR1 KGHDR, CDR2 SFDVKD. The CDR3 contains 14 residues. In DNA form, the CDR3 reads TGTGCCACCAGTGATCAAAGTGGAGGGTACGAGCAGTACTTC. It specifies CATSDQSGGYEQYF.

This clone was detected only once. This chain links TRBV7-9 with TRBJ1-6; 9 bases line up with TRBD1. Trimming at V came to 5 bases and at J to 5 bases, leaving 13 bases not matched to a gene. The CDR3 consists of 18 residues. Germline V gene lookup returns CDR1 SEHNR and CDR2 FQNEAQ (reference sequence). CDR3 in amino acids: CASSVRQGERWDNSPLHF. The CDR3 nucleotides read TGTGCCAGCAGCGTCAGACAGGGGGAACGGTGGGATAATTCACCCCTCCACTTT.